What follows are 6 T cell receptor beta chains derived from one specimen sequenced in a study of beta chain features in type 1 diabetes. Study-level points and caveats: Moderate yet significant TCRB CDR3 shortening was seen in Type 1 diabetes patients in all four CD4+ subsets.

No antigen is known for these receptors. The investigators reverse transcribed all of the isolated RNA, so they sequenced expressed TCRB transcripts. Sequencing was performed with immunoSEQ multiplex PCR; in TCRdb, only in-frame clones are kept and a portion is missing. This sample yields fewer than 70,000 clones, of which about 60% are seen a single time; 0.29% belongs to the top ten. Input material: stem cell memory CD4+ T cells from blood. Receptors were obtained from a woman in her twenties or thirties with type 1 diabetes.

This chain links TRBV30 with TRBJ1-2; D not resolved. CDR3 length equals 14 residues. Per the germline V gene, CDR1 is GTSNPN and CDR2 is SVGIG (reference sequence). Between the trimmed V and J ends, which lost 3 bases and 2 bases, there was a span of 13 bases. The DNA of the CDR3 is TGTGCCTGGAGGTATGGACTGGGGAACTATGGCTACACCTTC. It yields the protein CAWRYGLGNYGYTF.

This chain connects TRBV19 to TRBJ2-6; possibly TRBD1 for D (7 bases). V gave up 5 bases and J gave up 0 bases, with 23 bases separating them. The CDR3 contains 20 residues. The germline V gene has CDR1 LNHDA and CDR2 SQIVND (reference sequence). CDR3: CASSRPFDRDSYSGANVLTF. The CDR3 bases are TGTGCCAGTAGTCGCCCCTTCGACAGGGACTCCTACTCTGGGGCCAACGTCCTGACTTTC.

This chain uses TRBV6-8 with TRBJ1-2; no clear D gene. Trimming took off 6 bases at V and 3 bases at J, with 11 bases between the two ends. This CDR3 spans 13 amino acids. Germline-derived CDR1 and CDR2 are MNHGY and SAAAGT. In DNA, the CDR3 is TGTGCCAGCAGGTGGGAACTAGACTATGGCTACACCTTC. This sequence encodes CASRWELDYGYTF.

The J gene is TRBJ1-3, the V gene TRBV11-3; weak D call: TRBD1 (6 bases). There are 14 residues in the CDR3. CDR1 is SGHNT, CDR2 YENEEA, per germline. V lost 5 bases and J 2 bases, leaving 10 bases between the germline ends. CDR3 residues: CASSPGVTGNTIYF. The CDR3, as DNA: TGTGCCAGCAGCCCAGGGGTCACTGGAAACACCATATATTTT. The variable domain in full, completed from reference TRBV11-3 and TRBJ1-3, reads EAGVVQSPRYKIIEKKQPVAFWCNPISGHNTLYWYLQNLGQGPELLIRYENEEAVDDSQLPKDRFSAERLKGVDSTLKIQPAELGDSAVYLCASSPGVTGNTIYFGEGSWLTVV.

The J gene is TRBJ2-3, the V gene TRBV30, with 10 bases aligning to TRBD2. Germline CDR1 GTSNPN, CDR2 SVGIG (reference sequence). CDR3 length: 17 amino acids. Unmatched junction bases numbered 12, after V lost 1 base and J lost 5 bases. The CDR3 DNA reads TGTGCCTGGAGTGGTATCCGGCTAGCGGGAGTAGGAGATACGCAGTATTTT. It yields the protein CAWSGIRLAGVGDTQYF.

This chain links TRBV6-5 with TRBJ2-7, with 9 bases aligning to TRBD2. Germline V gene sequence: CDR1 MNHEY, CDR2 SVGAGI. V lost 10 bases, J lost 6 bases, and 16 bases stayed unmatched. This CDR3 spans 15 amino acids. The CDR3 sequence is CATHAQGSGRPEQYF. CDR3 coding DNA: TGTGCCACCCACGCCCAGGGTAGCGGGAGACCCGAGCAGTACTTC.